This is a list of T cell receptor beta chains from one sample in a study of regulatory T cells in long-lasting Graves disease. From the multiplex PCR reads, TCRdb called clonotypes with MiXCR, one entry per CDR3 protein. The table has hundreds of thousands of distinct CDR3 sequences, around a fifth seen once. The starting material was peripheral blood mononuclear cells (PBMCs), obtained when the disease was refractory, from a patient treated with antithyroid drugs. These TCRs come from a female donor with Graves disease. The CDR3 runs from the conserved cysteine through the conserved F or W. A D gene is named only where the DNA matches it firmly. Clone size is shown for a subset of rows, as once, few, many or a class of expanded clone.

CDR3 length | J gene | clone size | D gene | V gene | CDR3 DNA | CDR3 protein
15 | TRBJ1-6 | NA | NA | TRBV15 | TGTGCCACCAGCAGAGATAGGACAGTAAATTCACCCCTCCACTTT | CATSRDRTVNSPLHF
15 | TRBJ1-1 | few | NA | TRBV7-9 | TGTGCCAGCAGCTCAGGGCAAGTAGAAAACACTGAAGCTTTCTTT | CASSSGQVENTEAFF
11 | TRBJ1-1 | few | NA | TRBV29-1 | TGCAGCGTTGAGCAGGGGAGTGAAGCTTTCTTT | CSVEQGSEAFF
15 | TRBJ1-1 | many | NA | TRBV6-5 | TGTGCCAGCAGTTACGAGACCGCGAGGAACACTGAAGCTTTCTTT | CASSYETARNTEAFF
13 | TRBJ2-7 | many | TRBD1 | TRBV11-2 | TGTGCCAGCAGCCCTACTCAGGGGGCCGAGCAGTACTTC | CASSPTQGAEQYF
14 | TRBJ2-2 | few | NA | TRBV29-1 | TGCAGCGTTGGTGGGGGGGCGAGTACCGGGGAGCTGTTTTTT | CSVGGGASTGELFF
11 | TRBJ2-5 | many | NA | TRBV29-1 | TGCAGCGTTGATGTGGCGGAGGCCCAGTACTTC | CSVDVAEAQYF
15 | TRBJ2-2 | few | TRBD2 | TRBV12-3/TRBV12-4 | TGTGCCGGGGGGAGGGGAGACCCGAACACCGGGGAGCTGTTTTTT | CAGGRGDPNTGELFF
12 | TRBJ2-1 | NA | NA | TRBV10-3 | TGTGCCATCAGTGTGCAGGATGGTGAGCAGTTCTTC | CAISVQDGEQFF
16 | TRBJ1-5 | few | TRBD1 | TRBV2 | TGTGCCAGCAGTCCGACAGGGCCATTGAGCAATCAGCCCCAGCATTTT | CASSPTGPLSNQPQHF
16 | TRBJ2-7 | NA | TRBD1 | TRBV28 | TGTGCCAGCAGTTCAGGGGGCCTGGGACAGCGCTACGAGCAGTACTTC | CASSSGGLGQRYEQYF
16 | TRBJ1-6 | once | NA | TRBV9 | TGTGCCAGCAGCGTAGTAGCGGAACGAGAGGGAGCACCCCTCCACTTT | CASSVVAEREGAPLHF
15 | TRBJ2-7 | NA | NA | TRBV19 | TGTGCCAGTAGTATAGATCCCCGGGACGGTTGGCAGCAGTACTTC | CASSIDPRDGWQQYF
15 | TRBJ2-3 | NA | NA | TRBV7-2 | TGTGCCAGCAGCTTAGGGGGGAATTTTGCAGATACGCAGTATTTT | CASSLGGNFADTQYF
13 | TRBJ2-2 | NA | NA | TRBV2 | TGTGCCAGCGGCTCACCAAACACCGGGGAGCTGTTTTTT | CASGSPNTGELFF
14 | TRBJ1-2 | many | NA | TRBV12-3/TRBV12-4 | TGTGCCAGCAGCTCTTCGTCCGGGGACTATGGCTACACCTTC | CASSSSSGDYGYTF
11 | TRBJ1-3 | NA | NA | TRBV7-2 | TGTGCCAGCAGCTCGGTAAACACCATATATTTT | CASSSVNTIYF
15 | TRBJ2-7 | NA | TRBD2 | TRBV10-3 | TGTGCCATCAGTGGGCCGCTAGCGGGGGGCTACGAGCAGTACTTC | CAISGPLAGGYEQYF
14 | TRBJ2-3 | NA | NA | TRBV11-3 | TGTGCCAGCAGCTTACTAGCGAGCACAGATACGCAGTATTTT | CASSLLASTDTQYF
18 | TRBJ2-3 | NA | TRBD2 | TRBV11-3 | TGTGCCAGCAGCTACGGGGGACTAGCGGGAGGGCCGGGGGATACGCAGTATTTT | CASSYGGLAGGPGDTQYF
14 | TRBJ2-7 | NA | NA | TRBV28 | TGTGCCAGCAGTCGGCTGGGACACCCTTACGAGCAGTACTTC | CASSRLGHPYEQYF
14 | TRBJ2-5 | many | TRBD2 | TRBV12-3/TRBV12-4 | TGTGCCAGCAGTAGTGCGGGGGGACGAGAGACCCAGTACTTC | CASSSAGGRETQYF
15 | TRBJ1-2 | few | NA | TRBV11-2 | TGTGCCAGCAGCTTCACAGGGCCGATTAACTATGGCTACACCTTC | CASSFTGPINYGYTF
13 | TRBJ2-7 | once | TRBD1 | TRBV12-3/TRBV12-4 | TGTGTCAGCAGTTCGGGACAGACCTACGAGCAGTACTTC | CVSSSGQTYEQYF
16 | TRBJ2-7 | NA | NA | TRBV6-2/TRBV6-3 | TGTGCCAGCAGTCCCCGACCATTGACGGCCTCCTACGAGCAGTACTTC | CASSPRPLTASYEQYF
15 | TRBJ2-3 | NA | TRBD2 | TRBV2 | TGTGCCAGCAGTGGACTAGCGGGTAGCACAGATACGCAGTATTTT | CASSGLAGSTDTQYF
15 | TRBJ1-5 | NA | NA | TRBV10-3 | TGTGCCATCAGTGAGTCAGCGGTAAGCAATCAGCCCCGGCATTTT | CAISESAVSNQPRHF
14 | TRBJ2-7 | many | NA | TRBV6-5 | TGTGCCAGCAGTTACCCCCAGGAGACCTACGAGCAGTACTTC | CASSYPQETYEQYF
13 | TRBJ1-2 | many | NA | TRBV5-6 | TGTGCCAGCAGCTCTAACAGGGTCTATGGCTACACCTTC | CASSSNRVYGYTF
12 | TRBJ2-7 | NA | NA | TRBV20-1 | TGCTCTGGCGAGGGCCTATCCTACGAGCAGTACTTC | CSGEGLSYEQYF
14 | TRBJ1-5 | many | NA | TRBV3-1 | TGTGCCAGCAGCCAAAGGGGTAGCAATCAGCCCCAGCATTTT | CASSQRGSNQPQHF
14 | TRBJ1-3 | many | NA | TRBV12-3/TRBV12-4 | TGTGCCAGCAGTACCCGGACAGTCGGAAACACCATATATTTT | CASSTRTVGNTIYF
15 | TRBJ2-7 | NA | NA | TRBV7-9 | TGTGCCAGCAGCTTAGGTCCAGGGGATGCCTACGAGCAGTACTTC | CASSLGPGDAYEQYF
17 | TRBJ2-3 | NA | TRBD1 | TRBV2 | TGTGCCAGCAGACAATGGGACAGACCAAGTGGCACAGATACGCAGTATTTT | CASRQWDRPSGTDTQYF
13 | TRBJ2-7 | many | NA | TRBV12-3/TRBV12-4 | TGTGCCAGCAGTCCCGCAGTATTGGCCGAGCAGTACTTC | CASSPAVLAEQYF
13 | TRBJ2-5 | few | TRBD1 | TRBV29-1 | TGCAGCGTTGCCCGACAGGGGGAAGAGACCCAGTACTTC | CSVARQGEETQYF
16 | TRBJ1-6 | many | TRBD1 | TRBV12-3/TRBV12-4 | TGTGCCAGCAGTGCCCGACCGGGACAGATAAATTCACCCCTCCACTTT | CASSARPGQINSPLHF
13 | TRBJ1-1 | many | TRBD1 | TRBV29-1 | TGCAGCGCCGTGAGGTACAGGGGGGCTGAAGCTTTCTTT | CSAVRYRGAEAFF
16 | TRBJ1-1 | few | NA | TRBV18 | TGTGCCAGCTCAGGCTATATCGGGGACCTGAACACTGAAGCTTTCTTT | CASSGYIGDLNTEAFF
17 | TRBJ2-2 | few | NA | TRBV12-3/TRBV12-4 | TGTGCCAGCAGAGACCGCCGGGGGGCCGCGAACACCGGGGAGCTGTTTTTT | CASRDRRGAANTGELFF
14 | TRBJ2-2 | many | NA | TRBV7-6 | TGTGCCAGCAGCTCGAATGCGAACACCGGGGAGCTGTTTTTT | CASSSNANTGELFF
15 | TRBJ1-3 | NA | NA | TRBV11-2 | TGTGCCAGCAGCTCGGTAGCGGGGTCTGGAAACACCATATATTTT | CASSSVAGSGNTIYF
13 | TRBJ1-5 | NA | NA | TRBV18 | TGTGCCAGCTCACCCCACAAGAATCAGCCCCAGCATTTT | CASSPHKNQPQHF
13 | TRBJ1-4 | many | NA | TRBV7-2 | TGTGCCAGCAGCTTAGGAAATGGCGAAAAACTGTTTTTT | CASSLGNGEKLFF
15 | TRBJ2-5 | many | NA | TRBV7-3 | TGTGCCAGCTCGCCCGGAGGAGCGATTCAAGAGACCCAGTACTTC | CASSPGGAIQETQYF
11 | TRBJ1-1 | NA | NA | TRBV27 | TGTGCCAGCAGTTTGGGGGGGAAAGCTTTCTTT | CASSLGGKAFF
14 | TRBJ2-7 | many | TRBD1 | TRBV6-2/TRBV6-3 | TGTGCCAGCAGTTACGGACAGGGGCCCTACGAGCAGTACTTC | CASSYGQGPYEQYF
18 | TRBJ1-5 | few | TRBD1 | TRBV7-9 | TGTGCCAGCAGCTTGGGAAAGTTCGGGACAGGGGGCGATCAGCCCCAGCATTTT | CASSLGKFGTGGDQPQHF
16 | TRBJ2-2 | few | NA | TRBV3-1 | TGTGCCAGCAGCCAAATAGGGACTTCGAACACCGGGGAGCTGTTTTTT | CASSQIGTSNTGELFF
13 | TRBJ1-3 | NA | NA | TRBV20-1 | TGCAGTGCTAGAGATCTTGCGGGAAACACCATATATTTT | CSARDLAGNTIYF
15 | TRBJ2-7 | many | NA | TRBV12-3/TRBV12-4 | TGTGCCAGCAGTCCATTGACAGAGGGGGATTTCGAGCAGTACTTC | CASSPLTEGDFEQYF
15 | TRBJ2-2 | NA | TRBD1 | TRBV7-9 | TGTGCCAGCCAAACGGGGACAGGGAACACCGGGGAGCTGTTTTTT | CASQTGTGNTGELFF
15 | TRBJ2-5 | few | TRBD2 | TRBV5-6 | TGTGCCAGCAGCACTAGCGGGGGGGCCAAAGAGACCCAGTACTTC | CASSTSGGAKETQYF
15 | TRBJ1-5 | few | NA | TRBV2 | TGTGCCAGCAGGACCGGGACGGCATGGTTTCAGCCCCAGCATTTT | CASRTGTAWFQPQHF
13 | TRBJ2-7 | few | NA | TRBV28 | TGTGCCAGCAGTTTAGGCGGTATCCCTGAGCAGTACTTC | CASSLGGIPEQYF
14 | TRBJ2-7 | NA | NA | TRBV6-2/TRBV6-3 | TGTGCCAGCAGTTTTGGGCGGGATGAGAACGAGCAGTACTTC | CASSFGRDENEQYF
14 | TRBJ1-1 | many | NA | TRBV5-1 | TGCGCCAGCAGCTTGGGCACAGAGGGCACTGAAGCTTTCTTT | CASSLGTEGTEAFF